Listed below are T cell receptor beta chains from one sample, sequenced in a study of shared clonotypes between healthy human individuals. Profiling relied on immunoSEQ multiplex PCR, and the TCRdb table lists in-frame clones only, not all of them. The table records roughly 2,000,000 clones, just over 90% of them present only once. The sequencing input was naive CD8+ T cells from PBMCs. The receptor source for this set is a man aged 18 to 30 in good health. Some clones in this sample may be carry-over from other donors' samples. The CDR3 runs from the conserved cysteine through the conserved F or W. A D gene is named only where the DNA matches it firmly.

V gene: TRBV7-6; CDR3 length: 15; J gene: TRBJ2-5; D gene: NA; CDR3 protein: CASSLTTGIQETQYF; CDR3 DNA: TGTGCCAGCAGCTTAACTACTGGTATCCAAGAGACCCAGTACTTC
V gene: TRBV4-3; CDR3 length: 15; J gene: TRBJ1-5; D gene: NA; CDR3 protein: CASSQDRGSNQPQHF; CDR3 DNA: TGCGCCAGCAGCCAAGATCGTGGAAGCAATCAGCCCCAGCATTTT
V gene: TRBV11-3; CDR3 length: 16; J gene: TRBJ2-1; D gene: NA; CDR3 protein: CASSPGGRSSYNEQFF; CDR3 DNA: TGTGCCAGCAGCCCTGGTGGGAGGAGCTCCTACAATGAGCAGTTCTTC
V gene: TRBV6-1; CDR3 length: 19; J gene: TRBJ2-2; D gene: NA; CDR3 protein: CASSEANFLHSENTGELFF; CDR3 DNA: TGTGCCAGCAGTGAAGCAAACTTTCTCCATTCAGAGAACACCGGGGAGCTGTTTTTT
V gene: TRBV7-9; CDR3 length: 12; J gene: TRBJ2-1; D gene: NA; CDR3 protein: CASSLQGYEQFF; CDR3 DNA: TGTGCCAGCAGCTTACAGGGTTATGAGCAGTTCTTC
V gene: TRBV19; CDR3 length: 16; J gene: TRBJ2-1; D gene: TRBD2; CDR3 protein: CASNFNGRIAYNEQFF; CDR3 DNA: TGTGCCAGTAATTTTAACGGGAGGATCGCCTACAATGAGCAGTTCTTC
V gene: TRBV6-1; CDR3 length: 16; J gene: TRBJ1-5; D gene: TRBD1; CDR3 protein: CASSEMTGPSNQPQHF; CDR3 DNA: TGTGCCAGCAGTGAAATGACAGGGCCTAGCAATCAGCCCCAGCATTTT
V gene: TRBV25-1; CDR3 length: 14; J gene: TRBJ2-2; D gene: NA; CDR3 protein: CASGRTSNTGELFF; CDR3 DNA: TGTGCCAGTGGACGGACCAGTAACACCGGGGAGCTGTTTTTT
V gene: TRBV7-2; CDR3 length: 13; J gene: TRBJ2-1; D gene: NA; CDR3 protein: CASSQASYNEQFF; CDR3 DNA: TGTGCCAGCAGCCAGGCATCGTACAATGAGCAGTTCTTC
V gene: TRBV7-9; CDR3 length: 17; J gene: TRBJ2-2; D gene: NA; CDR3 protein: CASSLIPIGRRTGELFF; CDR3 DNA: TGTGCCAGCAGCCTAATCCCAATCGGGCGCAGAACCGGGGAGCTGTTTTTT
V gene: TRBV27; CDR3 length: 15; J gene: TRBJ2-7; D gene: TRBD1; CDR3 protein: CASSSPGQGAYEQYF; CDR3 DNA: TGTGCCAGCAGCTCTCCGGGACAGGGGGCCTACGAGCAGTACTTC
V gene: TRBV20-1; CDR3 length: 9; J gene: TRBJ1-2; D gene: NA; CDR3 protein: CSAPGGYTF; CDR3 DNA: TGCAGTGCTCCCGGGGGCTACACCTTC
V gene: TRBV4-3; CDR3 length: 13; J gene: TRBJ2-2; D gene: NA; CDR3 protein: CASSQDRTGELFF; CDR3 DNA: TGCGCCAGCAGCCAAGATCGGACCGGGGAGCTGTTTTTT
V gene: TRBV27; CDR3 length: 14; J gene: TRBJ2-3; D gene: TRBD2; CDR3 protein: CASSPSGRTDTQYF; CDR3 DNA: TGTGCCAGCAGTCCTAGCGGGAGAACAGATACGCAGTATTTT